These T cell receptor beta chains were read from a single sample in a study of T cell responses to AZD1222 COVID-19 vaccine. Assay used: immunoSEQ multiplex PCR; TCRdb lists only in-frame clones, some missing. The sample has under 150,000 clones, around 89% seen once. Sequenced here: peripheral blood, sampled on day 0 of AZD1222 vaccination. These receptors were obtained from an adult in good health. Both conserved end residues are part of each CDR3. Fields, in order: clone size, CDR3 length, V gene, J gene, D gene, CDR3 protein, CDR3 DNA. A D gene is named only where the DNA matches it firmly. The size field is filled for only some rows; it gives once, few, many or a size class.

-	17	TRBV7-8	TRBJ2-2	-	CASSFASGTANTGELFF	TGTGCCAGCAGCTTTGCGTCCGGGACGGCTAACACCGGGGAGCTGTTTTTT
-	15	TRBV6-6	TRBJ2-2	TRBD2	CATNTLAGITGELFF	TGTGCCACCAATACCCTAGCGGGGATCACCGGGGAGCTGTTTTTT
-	14	TRBV11-2	TRBJ1-1	TRBD1	CASTLRGVGSEAFF	TGTGCCAGCACCCTCAGGGGGGTGGGCTCTGAAGCTTTCTTT
-	14	TRBV28	TRBJ1-1	-	CASSLGGGGTEAFF	TGTGCCAGCAGTTTGGGGGGTGGAGGTACTGAAGCTTTCTTT
-	15	TRBV6-1	TRBJ1-1	-	CASSEGIRRIAEAFF	TGTGCCAGCAGTGAAGGCATACGGAGGATCGCTGAAGCTTTCTTT
-	16	TRBV9	TRBJ2-1	-	CASSSKHGPQYNEQFF	TGTGCCAGCAGCTCTAAACACGGACCTCAATACAATGAGCAGTTCTTC
-	16	TRBV15	TRBJ1-2	-	CATDQGGGRRRHGYTF	TGTGCCACCGACCAAGGGGGGGGGCGTCGCCGACATGGCTACACCTTC
-	14	TRBV2	TRBJ1-5	-	CASMRGAPIQPQHF	TGTGCCAGCATGAGAGGGGCTCCCATTCAGCCCCAGCATTTT
-	16	TRBV23-1	TRBJ1-4	TRBD1	CASSPPRDRGNEKLFF	TGCGCCAGCAGTCCGCCCCGGGACAGGGGGAATGAAAAACTGTTTTTT
-	16	TRBV5-1	TRBJ2-1	TRBD1	CASSPGTGTGFDEQFF	TGCGCCAGCAGCCCTGGAACCGGGACAGGGTTCGATGAGCAGTTCTTC
-	16	TRBV3-1/TRBV3-2	TRBJ1-2	-	CASSQDPGDLIYGYTF	TGTGCCAGCAGCCAAGATCCCGGGGACCTGATCTATGGCTACACCTTC
-	14	TRBV6-5	TRBJ1-5	-	CASSYQGANQPQHF	TGTGCCAGCAGTTACCAAGGGGCTAACCAGCCCCAGCATTTT
-	15	TRBV5-8	TRBJ2-1	TRBD1	CASSLEGGTGNEQFF	TGTGCCAGCAGCTTGGAGGGAGGGACAGGGAATGAGCAGTTCTTC
-	13	TRBV12-2	TRBJ2-7	-	CASRLLESYEQYF	TGTGCAAGTCGCTTACTAGAGTCCTACGAGCAGTACTTC
-	16	TRBV11-3	TRBJ2-1	-	CASSLGWGSPGNEQFF	TGTGCCAGCAGCTTAGGATGGGGGTCTCCGGGGAATGAGCAGTTCTTC
-	14	TRBV7-8	TRBJ2-7	TRBD2	CASSRAGGSYEQYF	TGTGCCAGCAGCCGAGCGGGGGGGTCCTACGAGCAGTACTTC
-	16	TRBV5-1	TRBJ2-3	-	CASSLVQGGNTDTQYF	TGCGCCAGCAGCTTGGTCCAGGGGGGAAACACAGATACGCAGTATTTT
-	16	TRBV6-5	TRBJ1-3	TRBD1	CASSYVVGQGGNTIYF	TGTGCCAGCAGTTACGTCGTGGGACAGGGTGGAAACACCATATATTTT
-	12	TRBV28	TRBJ1-2	-	CATRGVVDGYTF	TGTGCCACTCGTGGAGTAGTGGATGGCTACACCTTC
-	15	TRBV5-1	TRBJ1-2	TRBD1	CASSLTGAALYGYTF	TGCGCCAGCAGCTTGACAGGGGCCGCCCTCTATGGCTACACCTTC
once	17	TRBV23-1	TRBJ1-2	TRBD1	CASSEGRGPRETYGYTF	TGCGCCAGCAGTGAGGGGAGGGGGCCCCGCGAGACGTATGGCTACACCTTC
-	15	TRBV5-4	TRBJ1-2	TRBD1	CASSLGTGFSVGYTF	TGTGCCAGCAGTTTGGGGACAGGGTTTTCTGTCGGCTACACCTTC
-	13	TRBV5-1	TRBJ2-7	-	CASSIADGYEQYF	TGCGCCAGCAGCATTGCGGACGGGTACGAGCAGTACTTC
-	15	TRBV19	TRBJ1-2	TRBD1	CASSLPNRGRGGYTF	TGTGCCAGTAGTCTCCCCAACAGGGGGCGCGGAGGCTACACCTTC
-	14	TRBV5-6	TRBJ2-1	-	CASILMGDYNEQFF	TGTGCCAGCATCCTCATGGGCGACTACAATGAGCAGTTCTTC
many	13	TRBV11-2	TRBJ1-2	-	CASSHPRGYGYTF	TGTGCCAGCAGCCATCCTAGGGGATATGGCTACACCTTC
-	15	TRBV29-1	TRBJ2-7	TRBD1	CSVVISGTGSYEQYF	TGCAGCGTTGTTATTTCCGGGACAGGGTCCTACGAGCAGTACTTC
once	13	TRBV7-9	TRBJ1-2	-	CASSLGGDYGYTF	TGTGCCAGCAGCTTAGGAGGGGACTATGGCTACACCTTC
-	15	TRBV15	TRBJ1-1	-	CATSRASALNTEAFF	TGTGCCACCAGCAGAGCCAGCGCCTTGAACACTGAAGCTTTCTTT
-	14	TRBV9	TRBJ1-4	-	CASSVGQPNEKLFF	TGTGCCAGCAGCGTAGGACAGCCTAATGAAAAACTGTTTTTT
-	13	TRBV2	TRBJ2-7	-	CASRFGELYEQYF	TGTGCCAGCAGATTCGGGGAGCTCTACGAGCAGTACTTC
-	14	TRBV7-9	TRBJ1-2	TRBD1	CASSNQGGYYGYTF	TGTGCCAGCAGCAACCAGGGGGGCTACTATGGCTACACCTTC
-	14	TRBV5-1	TRBJ2-5	TRBD1	CASSYGQGQETQYF	TGCGCCAGCAGCTACGGACAGGGTCAAGAGACCCAGTACTTC
-	17	TRBV18	TRBJ1-5	-	CASSPPGSGGSNQPQHF	TGTGCCAGCTCACCCCCGGGATCGGGGGGTAGCAATCAGCCCCAGCATTTT
few	14	TRBV19	TRBJ1-5	-	CASSTDTSNQPQHF	TGTGCCAGTAGTACGGACACCAGCAATCAGCCCCAGCATTTT
-	13	TRBV7-9	TRBJ1-2	-	CASSRQALTDYTF	TGTGCCAGCAGCCGTCAGGCCCTTACAGACTACACCTTC
-	16	TRBV6-5	TRBJ2-1	-	CASSLYGGPPTMWQFF	TGTGCCAGCAGTTTATACGGGGGGCCTCCGACAATGTGGCAGTTCTTC
-	13	TRBV7-9	TRBJ1-4	-	CASSPGDRGRLFF	TGTGCCAGCAGCCCAGGGGACCGGGGACGGCTGTTTTTT
-	16	TRBV10-3	TRBJ1-3	-	CAISPQQGFSGNTIYF	TGTGCCATCAGCCCTCAACAGGGATTCTCTGGAAACACCATATATTTT
-	14	TRBV19	TRBJ1-2	-	CASSIQASSVLGTF	TGTGCCAGTAGTATTCAGGCCAGTTCAGTGCTCGGGACCTTC
-	12	TRBV12-3/TRBV12-4	TRBJ1-4	-	CASSPQREKLFF	TGTGCCAGCAGCCCGCAGCGGGAAAAACTGTTTTTT
-	13	TRBV7-3	TRBJ1-2	TRBD1	CASSLGTGESYTF	TGTGCCAGCAGCTTAGGAACAGGGGAGTCCTACACCTTC
-	16	TRBV24-1	TRBJ2-2	-	CATSDSWTPNTGELFF	TGTGCCACCAGTGATTCTTGGACTCCCAACACCGGGGAGCTGTTTTTT
-	14	TRBV19	TRBJ1-1	-	CASSDMGGGSEAFF	TGTGCCAGTAGTGATATGGGAGGGGGATCTGAAGCTTTCTTT
-	13	TRBV6-1	TRBJ2-4	-	CASSEIGPGIQYF	TGTGCCAGCAGTGAAATCGGCCCCGGGATTCAGTACTTC
-	14	TRBV7-2	TRBJ1-2	-	CASSSQGNVYGYTF	TGTGCCAGCAGCTCTCAGGGTAACGTCTATGGCTACACCTTC
-	16	TRBV5-8	TRBJ1-2	TRBD1	CASSSNTGTVSYGYTF	TGTGCCAGCAGCTCCAACACGGGGACAGTGAGCTATGGCTACACCTTC
-	14	TRBV10-3	TRBJ2-5	-	CAISESDIQETQYF	TGTGCCATCAGTGAGTCGGACATCCAAGAGACCCAGTACTTC
-	13	TRBV27	TRBJ1-2	-	CASSLLGLGGYTF	TGTGCCAGCAGTTTACTCGGGCTTGGTGGCTACACCTTC
-	14	TRBV2	TRBJ2-1	TRBD2	CASSVGLAGVEQFF	TGTGCCAGCAGTGTGGGACTAGCGGGAGTTGAGCAGTTCTTC
-	14	TRBV7-9	TRBJ1-5	TRBD1	CASSLAQGDQPQHF	TGTGCCAGCAGCTTAGCCCAGGGGGATCAGCCCCAGCATTTT
-	12	TRBV28	TRBJ1-2	-	CASSPSIVGYTF	TGTGCCAGCAGTCCATCAATTGTCGGCTACACCTTC
-	14	TRBV5-5	TRBJ1-1	-	CASSFRTVNTEAFF	TGTGCCAGCAGCTTTAGGACAGTGAACACTGAAGCTTTCTTT
once	13	TRBV7-3	TRBJ1-2	TRBD1	CASSTGQGYGYTF	TGTGCCAGCAGTACGGGACAGGGTTATGGCTACACCTTC
-	13	TRBV5-1	TRBJ2-7	-	CASSLTQEYEQYF	TGCGCCAGCAGCTTAACACAGGAATACGAGCAGTACTTC